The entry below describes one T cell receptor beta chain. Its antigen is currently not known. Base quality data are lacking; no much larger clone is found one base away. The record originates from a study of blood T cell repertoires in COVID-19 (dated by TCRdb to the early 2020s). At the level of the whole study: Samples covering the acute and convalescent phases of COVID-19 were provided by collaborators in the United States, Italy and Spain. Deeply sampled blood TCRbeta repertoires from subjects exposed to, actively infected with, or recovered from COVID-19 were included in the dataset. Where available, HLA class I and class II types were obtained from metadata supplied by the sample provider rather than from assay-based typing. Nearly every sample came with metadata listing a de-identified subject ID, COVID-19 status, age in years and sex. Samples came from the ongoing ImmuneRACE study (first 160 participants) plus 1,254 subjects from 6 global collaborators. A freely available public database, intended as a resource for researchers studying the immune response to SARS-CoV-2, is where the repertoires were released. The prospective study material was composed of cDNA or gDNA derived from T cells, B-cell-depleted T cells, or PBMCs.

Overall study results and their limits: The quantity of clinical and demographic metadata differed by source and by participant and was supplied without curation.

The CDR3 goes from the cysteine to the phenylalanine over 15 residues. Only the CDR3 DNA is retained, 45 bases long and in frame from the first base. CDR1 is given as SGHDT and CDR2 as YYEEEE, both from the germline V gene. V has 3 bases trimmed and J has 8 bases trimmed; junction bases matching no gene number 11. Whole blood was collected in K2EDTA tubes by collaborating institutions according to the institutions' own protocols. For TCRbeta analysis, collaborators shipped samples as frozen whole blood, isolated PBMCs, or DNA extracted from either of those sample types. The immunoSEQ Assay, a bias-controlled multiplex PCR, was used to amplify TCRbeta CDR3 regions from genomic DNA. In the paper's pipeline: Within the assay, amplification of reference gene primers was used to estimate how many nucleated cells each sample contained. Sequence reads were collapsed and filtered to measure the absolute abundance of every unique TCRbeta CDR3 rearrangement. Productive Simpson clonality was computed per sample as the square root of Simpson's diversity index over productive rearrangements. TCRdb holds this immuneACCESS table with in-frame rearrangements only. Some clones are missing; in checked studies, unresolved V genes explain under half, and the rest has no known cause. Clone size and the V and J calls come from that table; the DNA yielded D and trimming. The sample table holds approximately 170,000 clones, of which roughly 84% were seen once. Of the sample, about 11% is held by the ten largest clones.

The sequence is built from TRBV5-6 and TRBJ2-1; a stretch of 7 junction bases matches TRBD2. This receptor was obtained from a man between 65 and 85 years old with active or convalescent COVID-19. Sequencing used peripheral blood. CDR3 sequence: CASSSMGGTGDEQFF. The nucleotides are TGTGCCAGCAGCTCAATGGGGGGGACTGGCGATGAGCAGTTCTTC. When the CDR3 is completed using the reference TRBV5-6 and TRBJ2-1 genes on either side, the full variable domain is DAGVTQSPTHLIKTRGQQVTLRCSPKSGHDTVSWYQQALGQGPQFIFQYYEEEERQRGNFPDRFSGHQFPNYSSELNVNALLLGDSALYLCASSSMGGTGDEQFFGPGTRLTVL.